One TCR beta chain is described in this entry. The data stem from a study of blood T cell repertoires in COVID-19. In the study overall: In each case, the material was cDNA or gDNA derived from T cells, B-cell-depleted T cells, or PBMCs.

Looked up from germline, CDR1 is SGHNT and CDR2 is YYREEE (reference sequence). V lost 4 bases to trimming and J lost 4 bases; unmatched junction nucleotides: 7. This CDR3 comprises 15 residues. Profiled with immunoSEQ multiplex PCR; TCRdb holds only in-frame clones, not every one. The sample holds approximately 210,000 clones; around 84% are singletons and the top ten take over 9.5%. The rearrangement joins TRBV5-4 to TRBJ1-3; 8 nucleotides line up with TRBD1. Material for sequencing was peripheral blood. This clonotype was sampled from a woman of 80 years or more with COVID-19, enrolled during active disease. The CDR3 protein is CASSLDRVGGNTIYF. CDR3 DNA sequence: TGTGCCAGCAGCCTGGACAGGGTGGGCGGAAACACCATATATTTT.